This T cell receptor beta chain originates from a study of T cells in localized non-small cell lung cancer. Study-level findings and limits: Without multi-region sequencing, intratumor heterogeneity could not be excluded. Turning up in adjacent lung were a median approximately 50 of the top 100 tumor clones.

As for this clone: Antigen: not known.

V shed 1 base and J shed 3 bases, with 16 bases lying between them. The CDR3 is 17 residues long. The V gene's germline CDR1 is MNHEY and CDR2 SMNVEV (reference sequence). The table came from immunoSEQ multiplex PCR; TCRdb's copy has only in-frame clones and leaves some out. The sample has approximately 17,000 clones, over 70% seen once. This clonotype originated in a male donor at least 60 years old with stage I lung adenocarcinoma. The rearrangement joins TRBV27 to TRBJ1-5, with D perhaps matching TRBD1 (5 bases). The input for sequencing was peripheral blood, taken before any cancer treatment. The CDR3 protein is CASSLFPSTVINQPQHF. CDR3 coding DNA: TGTGCCAGCAGTTTATTCCCCTCGACAGTAATCAATCAGCCCCAGCATTTT.